A selection of T cell receptor beta chains follows, all from one sample in a study of identical twins. TCRdb called the 5' RACE reads again in MiXCR, with one record for every CDR3 protein. The data hold some 660,000 distinct CDR3 sequences, with over 8.5% observed a single time. These records were also assigned to another study, of yellow fever vaccine responses in identical twins.

Material for sequencing was PBMCs. The receptors were gathered from a woman aged 18-29 years in good health. The CDR3 runs from the conserved cysteine through the conserved F or W. Fields, in order: clone size, D gene, V gene, J gene, CDR3 protein, CDR3 DNA. D genes are given only for firm matches. For some rows the clone size is stated as once, few or many, or as a class when expanded; others skip it.

clone size: many; D gene: TRBD1; V gene: TRBV7-2; J gene: TRBJ2-5; CDR3 protein: CASSLGTGQSQETQYF; CDR3 DNA: TGTGCCAGCAGCTTAGGGACAGGACAGTCCCAAGAGACCCAGTACTTC
clone size: few; D gene: TRBD1; V gene: TRBV7-3; J gene: TRBJ2-5; CDR3 protein: CASSRVGQPQETQYF; CDR3 DNA: TGTGCCAGCAGCCGAGTGGGACAGCCCCAAGAGACCCAGTACTTC
clone size: .; D gene: .; V gene: TRBV4-3; J gene: TRBJ1-6; CDR3 protein: CASSQEGVNSPLHF; CDR3 DNA: TGCGCCAGCAGCCAAGAGGGGGTTAATTCACCCCTCCACTTT
clone size: few; D gene: TRBD1; V gene: TRBV20-1; J gene: TRBJ2-1; CDR3 protein: CSAYRDRRHNEQFF; CDR3 DNA: TGCAGTGCTTACCGGGACAGGCGACACAATGAGCAGTTCTTC
clone size: few; D gene: TRBD1; V gene: TRBV6-5; J gene: TRBJ1-1; CDR3 protein: CASSYTAQGARTEAFF; CDR3 DNA: TGTGCCAGCAGTTACACAGCTCAGGGGGCGCGAACTGAAGCTTTCTTT
clone size: few; D gene: .; V gene: TRBV20-1; J gene: TRBJ2-3; CDR3 protein: CSAGDLLTSTDTQYF; CDR3 DNA: TGCAGTGCTGGAGATCTCTTAACTAGCACAGATACGCAGTATTTT
clone size: .; D gene: .; V gene: TRBV27; J gene: TRBJ1-6; CDR3 protein: CASSPRVSYNSPLHF; CDR3 DNA: TGTGCCAGCAGTCCGAGGGTCTCCTATAATTCACCCCTCCACTTT
clone size: few; D gene: TRBD1; V gene: TRBV11-2; J gene: TRBJ2-7; CDR3 protein: CASSTPGTGGDEQYF; CDR3 DNA: TGTGCCAGCAGCACACCCGGGACAGGGGGCGACGAGCAGTACTTC
clone size: .; D gene: TRBD2; V gene: TRBV7-7; J gene: TRBJ2-5; CDR3 protein: CASSLGLGLAEETQYF; CDR3 DNA: TGTGCTAGCAGCTTAGGTTTGGGACTAGCGGAAGAGACCCAGTACTTC
clone size: .; D gene: .; V gene: TRBV27; J gene: TRBJ2-5; CDR3 protein: CASSLSPPTGWQTQYF; CDR3 DNA: TGTGCCAGCAGTTTAAGCCCACCCACAGGGTGGCAGACCCAGTACTTC
clone size: few; D gene: .; V gene: TRBV28; J gene: TRBJ2-1; CDR3 protein: CASSLPQDYNEQFF; CDR3 DNA: TGTGCCAGCAGTTTGCCCCAGGATTACAATGAGCAGTTCTTC
clone size: many; D gene: TRBD1; V gene: TRBV11-2; J gene: TRBJ2-5; CDR3 protein: CASSPTLQGPQETQYF; CDR3 DNA: TGTGCCAGCAGCCCCACATTACAGGGGCCGCAAGAGACCCAGTACTTC
clone size: many; D gene: .; V gene: TRBV6-1; J gene: TRBJ2-5; CDR3 protein: CASSQAEGVGTQYF; CDR3 DNA: TGTGCCAGCAGCCAAGCAGAGGGTGTGGGGACCCAGTACTTC
clone size: few; D gene: .; V gene: TRBV15; J gene: TRBJ1-2; CDR3 protein: CATSRDLGGRGADYGYTF; CDR3 DNA: TGTGCCACCAGCAGAGATCTCGGGGGAAGGGGGGCGGACTATGGCTACACCTTC
clone size: few; D gene: .; V gene: TRBV20-1; J gene: TRBJ2-1; CDR3 protein: CSARPPTTGGAVAGDNNEQFF; CDR3 DNA: TGCAGTGCTAGGCCTCCGACTACAGGGGGCGCGGTAGCGGGAGACAACAATGAGCAGTTCTTC
clone size: .; D gene: .; V gene: TRBV5-1; J gene: TRBJ2-3; CDR3 protein: CASSPAGTSDTQYF; CDR3 DNA: TGCGCCAGCAGCCCGGCCGGGACGTCAGATACGCAGTATTTT
clone size: few; D gene: TRBD1; V gene: TRBV4-1; J gene: TRBJ2-5; CDR3 protein: CASSQERNRGETQYF; CDR3 DNA: TGCGCCAGCAGCCAAGAGCGGAACAGGGGAGAGACCCAGTACTTC
clone size: .; D gene: .; V gene: TRBV5-1; J gene: TRBJ2-2; CDR3 protein: CASSLVPGTNTGELFF; CDR3 DNA: TGCGCCAGCAGCTTGGTTCCAGGGACTAACACCGGGGAGCTGTTTTTT
clone size: many; D gene: .; V gene: TRBV4-1; J gene: TRBJ1-2; CDR3 protein: CASSQDLNASGGYTF; CDR3 DNA: TGCGCCAGCAGCCAAGATCTCAACGCGTCGGGTGGCTACACCTTC
clone size: few; D gene: .; V gene: TRBV20-1; J gene: TRBJ2-1; CDR3 protein: CSAAEDRAKGVYEQFF; CDR3 DNA: TGCAGTGCCGCAGAAGACCGGGCCAAAGGAGTGTATGAGCAGTTCTTC
clone size: .; D gene: .; V gene: TRBV20-1; J gene: TRBJ1-2; CDR3 protein: CSARDQSNYGYTF; CDR3 DNA: TGCAGTGCTAGAGATCAATCTAACTATGGCTACACCTTC
clone size: .; D gene: TRBD1; V gene: TRBV11-1; J gene: TRBJ2-5; CDR3 protein: CASRSGQADAETQYF; CDR3 DNA: TGTGCCAGCAGATCGGGACAGGCGGATGCGGAGACCCAGTACTTC
clone size: .; D gene: .; V gene: TRBV20-1; J gene: TRBJ2-7; CDR3 protein: CSASGGREAYEQYF; CDR3 DNA: TGCAGTGCTAGTGGTGGGCGGGAAGCCTACGAGCAGTACTTC
clone size: .; D gene: .; V gene: TRBV7-9; J gene: TRBJ2-5; CDR3 protein: CASSSRDHVTQYF; CDR3 DNA: TGTGCCAGCAGCTCCCGGGACCATGTAACCCAGTACTTC
clone size: .; D gene: .; V gene: TRBV5-6; J gene: TRBJ1-3; CDR3 protein: CASSLVRAGNTIYF; CDR3 DNA: TGTGCCAGCAGCTTGGTGAGGGCCGGAAACACCATATATTTT
clone size: few; D gene: TRBD2; V gene: TRBV18; J gene: TRBJ2-7; CDR3 protein: CASSPGRGAYEQYF; CDR3 DNA: TGTGCCAGCTCACCGGGGCGGGGGGCCTACGAGCAGTACTTC
clone size: few; D gene: TRBD2; V gene: TRBV5-1; J gene: TRBJ2-7; CDR3 protein: CASSLGGSGITAYEQYF; CDR3 DNA: TGCGCCAGCAGCTTGGGGGGTAGCGGGATTACCGCCTACGAGCAGTACTTC
clone size: few; D gene: TRBD2; V gene: TRBV7-3; J gene: TRBJ2-3; CDR3 protein: CASSFKRGGPDTQYF; CDR3 DNA: TGTGCCAGCAGCTTTAAGCGGGGGGGCCCAGATACGCAGTATTTT
clone size: .; D gene: TRBD2; V gene: TRBV7-6; J gene: TRBJ2-1; CDR3 protein: CASSLRTSGGANEQFF; CDR3 DNA: TGTGCCAGCAGCTTACGGACTAGCGGGGGGGCCAATGAGCAGTTCTTC
clone size: few; D gene: TRBD2; V gene: TRBV29-1; J gene: TRBJ2-1; CDR3 protein: CSVNVGRAGDLNEQFF; CDR3 DNA: TGCAGCGTGAACGTGGGGAGGGCGGGAGACTTGAATGAGCAGTTCTTC
clone size: .; D gene: .; V gene: TRBV16; J gene: TRBJ2-6; CDR3 protein: CASSRVKANVLTF; CDR3 DNA: TGTGCCAGCAGTAGGGTAAAGGCCAACGTCCTGACTTTC
clone size: .; D gene: .; V gene: TRBV18; J gene: TRBJ2-6; CDR3 protein: CASSPPAAGANVLTF; CDR3 DNA: TGTGCCAGCTCACCACCGGCGGCTGGGGCCAACGTCCTGACTTTC
clone size: few; D gene: .; V gene: TRBV20-1; J gene: TRBJ2-3; CDR3 protein: CSAIYPSTDTQYF; CDR3 DNA: TGCAGTGCTATATATCCTAGCACAGATACGCAGTATTTT
clone size: .; D gene: TRBD1; V gene: TRBV11-2; J gene: TRBJ2-3; CDR3 protein: CASSRSDRGTDTQYF; CDR3 DNA: TGTGCCAGCAGCCGATCGGACAGGGGAACAGATACGCAGTATTTT
clone size: .; D gene: .; V gene: TRBV18; J gene: TRBJ1-1; CDR3 protein: CASSRLSGLNTEAFF; CDR3 DNA: TGTGCCAGCTCACGGCTTTCGGGGTTGAATACTGAAGCTTTCTTT
clone size: .; D gene: TRBD2; V gene: TRBV5-1; J gene: TRBJ2-5; CDR3 protein: CASSLEGLRLAVTLRETQYF; CDR3 DNA: TGCGCCAGCAGCTTGGAGGGGTTGAGGCTAGCGGTAACGTTGAGGGAGACCCAGTACTTC
clone size: .; D gene: TRBD1; V gene: TRBV28; J gene: TRBJ2-7; CDR3 protein: CASTPTGGPYEQYF; CDR3 DNA: TGTGCCAGCACCCCGACAGGGGGCCCCTACGAGCAGTACTTC
clone size: many; D gene: TRBD2; V gene: TRBV7-2; J gene: TRBJ2-1; CDR3 protein: CASSLVSGRGNNEQFF; CDR3 DNA: TGTGCCAGCAGCTTAGTCAGCGGGAGGGGAAACAATGAGCAGTTCTTC
clone size: .; D gene: .; V gene: TRBV12-3/TRBV12-4; J gene: TRBJ2-1; CDR3 protein: CASRPKGSEAASNNEQFF; CDR3 DNA: TGTGCCAGCAGACCCAAGGGGTCCGAAGCGGCCTCTAACAATGAGCAGTTCTTC
clone size: few; D gene: .; V gene: TRBV7-9; J gene: TRBJ2-7; CDR3 protein: CASSLVSSENEQYF; CDR3 DNA: TGTGCCAGCAGCTTAGTTTCTAGCGAGAACGAGCAGTACTTC
clone size: .; D gene: .; V gene: TRBV6-5; J gene: TRBJ1-4; CDR3 protein: CASSYGTNNEKLFF; CDR3 DNA: TGTGCCAGCAGTTACGGGACAAATAATGAAAAACTGTTTTTT
clone size: .; D gene: .; V gene: TRBV20-1; J gene: TRBJ1-5; CDR3 protein: CSAEHENQPQHF; CDR3 DNA: TGCAGTGCCGAGCACGAAAATCAGCCCCAGCATTTT
clone size: .; D gene: TRBD1; V gene: TRBV28; J gene: TRBJ2-7; CDR3 protein: CASRVPGQGYEQYF; CDR3 DNA: TGTGCCAGCAGAGTTCCGGGACAGGGGTACGAGCAGTACTTC